Here is one T cell receptor beta chain with its context. As yet, its antigen is unknown. This CDR3 comprises 14 residues. V lost 2 bases and J lost 7, with 14 bases in between. Looked up from germline, CDR1 is MNHEY and CDR2 is SVGAGI. One entry per CDR3 protein, called by TCRdb with MiXCR from the reads. The repertoire holds roughly 720,000 distinct CDR3 sequences, less than 40% seen once, with 2.5% to 3.5% in the top ten. These data are taken from a study of T cell repertoires in cytomegalovirus infection. About the study: Carrying CMV and the relevant HLA type showed in public TCR beta signatures.

Broader study findings: Accumulated public TCR beta family frequency recognized individuals carrying CMV together with the relevant HLA. HLA-C-restricted, CMV-specific TCR beta clonotypes were dominant ex vivo.

Sequencing was done on a sample of PBMCs. The receptor was isolated from a human donor in good health (CMV status not recorded). Some clones in this sample may be carry-over from other donors' samples. The chain joins TRBV6-5 to TRBJ1-2; tentatively, D is TRBD1 (5 bases). CDR3 loop: CASSYLSGDCGYTF. CDR3 nucleotides: TGTGCCAGCAGTTACCTCTCGGGGGACTGTGGCTACACCTTC.